A single sample gave rise to the 9 T cell receptor beta chains below, sequenced in a study of T and B cells in COVID-19 patients. TRB rearrangements were amplified by multiplex PCR with BIOMED2 TRB-A/B primers. TCRdb recomputed calls from the multiplex PCR reads with MiXCR, one row per CDR3 protein. The table includes about 5,200 distinct CDR3 sequences, around a quarter detected once. TRB was amplified from approximately 250-480 ng of blood genomic DNA. The sample taken for sequencing was blood. The receptor set was obtained from a human donor with active COVID-19.

This clonotype is deemed medium-sized. The chain uses TRBV5-5 and TRBJ2-2, with 11 bases lining up with TRBD1. Unmatched junction bases numbered 3, after V lost 5 bases and J lost 6 bases. Looked up from germline, CDR1 is SGHKS and CDR2 is YYEKEE (reference sequence). The CDR3 spans 14 residues. CDR3 residues: CASRWGQGAGELFF. CDR3 coding DNA: TGTGCCAGCAGATGGGGACAGGGGGCCGGGGAGCTGTTTTTT.

In its sample, this clonotype ranks as medium-sized (0.01 to 0.1%). The chain carries TRBV6-2 or TRBV6-3 and TRBJ2-3, with no clear D. Germline loops: CDR1 MNHEY, CDR2 SVGEGT. V was pared by 6 bases and J by 3 bases, with 13 bases between. The CDR3 sequence is 14 residues long. The CDR3 DNA is TGTGCCAGCAGCCCTCCCTCTCTAACAGATACGCAGTATTTT. Translation gives CASSPPSLTDTQYF.

In its sample, this clonotype ranks as medium-sized. The V call is TRBV19, the J call TRBJ2-7, with 13 bases fitting TRBD2. Germline V gives CDR1 LNHDA, CDR2 SQIVND (reference sequence). Losses at the gene ends were 3 bases for V and 0 bases for J; bases not matched to a gene: 8. The CDR3 runs 18 residues. Here the CDR3 reads CASSMGAGLAGVSYEQYF. CDR3 DNA sequence: TGTGCCAGTAGTATGGGAGCCGGACTAGCGGGGGTCTCCTACGAGCAGTACTTC.

In its sample, this clonotype ranks as medium-sized. This chain joins TRBV5-5 and TRBJ2-1, with D possibly TRBD2 on 5 matching bases. V shed 4 bases and J shed 7 bases, with 6 bases lying between them. Germline values: CDR1 SGHKS, CDR2 YYEKEE (reference sequence). The CDR3 sequence is 11 residues long. This CDR3 reads CASSRENEQFF. The CDR3 DNA sequence: TGTGCCAGCAGCCGGGAAAATGAGCAGTTCTTC.

By share of the sample, this clonotype is medium-sized (0.01 to 0.1%). V is TRBV19 and J is TRBJ2-3, with D possibly being TRBD2 (7 bases). The V end was cut by 7 bases, the J end by 1 base, with 12 bases between. CDR3 length equals 14 residues. CDR1 LNHDA and CDR2 SQIVND come from the germline V gene (reference sequence). The CDR3 loop is CASKRGGGTDTQYF. The CDR3 DNA reads TGTGCCAGTAAAAGGGGGGGTGGCACAGATACGCAGTATTTT.

In this sample, this clonotype is medium-sized. This chain links TRBV6-1 with TRBJ2-3; D remains unclear. The CDR3 has 16 residues. Trimming removed 2 bases at V and 0 bases at J, with 12 bases between. Germline CDR1 reads MNHNS; CDR2 reads SASEGT. CDR3 in amino acids: CASSERRYSSTDTQYF. The CDR3 DNA follows: TGTGCCAGCAGTGAAAGGCGGTATTCTAGCACAGATACGCAGTATTTT.

In its sample, this clonotype was seen a few times. This chain joins TRBV10-3 and TRBJ1-2; no definite D call. V lost 2 bases, J lost 2 bases, and 6 bases lay in between. CDR1 ENHRY and CDR2 SYGVKD come from the germline V gene. The CDR3 sequence is 13 residues long. The CDR3 here is CAISERANYGYTF. DNA for the CDR3: TGTGCCATCAGTGAGCGGGCCAACTATGGCTACACCTTC.

The chain recombines TRBV20-1 with TRBJ2-1, with 10 bases identical to TRBD2. Germline V lookup: CDR1 DFQATT, CDR2 SNEGSKA (reference sequence). The J segment lost 8 bases and the V segment lost 0 bases, leaving 7 bases of the junction unmatched. CDR3 length equals 15 residues. CDR3 sequence (DNA): TGCAGTGCTAGAGACCCGCTAGCGGGGGAAGATGAGCAGTTCTTC. It is translated as CSARDPLAGEDEQFF.

This clonotype occurred a few times. The chain carries TRBV12-3 or TRBV12-4 and TRBJ2-7, with a weak D call TRBD2 (6 bases). CDR3 length: 16 amino acids. V lost 1 base and J 3 bases, leaving 16 bases between the germline ends. CDR3 amino acids: CASSLDLGGTFYEQYF. CDR3 bases: TGTGCCAGCAGTTTAGATCTGGGCGGGACCTTCTACGAGCAGTACTTC.